The 2 T cell receptor beta chains presented below share a single source sample, sequenced in a study of regulatory T cells in long-lasting Graves disease. In building TCR beta libraries, iRepertoire HTBI primers were used together with Arm-PCR of CDR3 regions. TCRdb reprocessed the multiplex PCR reads with MiXCR, giving one entry per CDR3 protein. The sample holds approximately 500,000 distinct CDR3 sequences, roughly 21% seen once. Time point: persistent/refractory GD, antithyroid drugs over 5 years with positive TRAb. The TCR library was prepared using RNA isolated from PBMCs. The sequencing here drew on peripheral blood mononuclear cells (PBMCs), taken when the disease was refractory, from a patient treated with antithyroid drugs. All receptors come from a female donor with Graves disease.

The chain couples TRBV6-1 to TRBJ1-3; D not resolved. V dropped 8 bases and J dropped 3 bases, with 5 bases sitting between them. This CDR3 has 11 amino acids. The germline CDR1 and CDR2 sequences are MNHNS and SASEGT. The CDR3 DNA follows: TGTGCCAGCGAAGATGGAAACACCATATATTTT. Translation: CASEDGNTIYF.

This clonotype occurred a few times. The CDR3 protein is CASPRRARRNIQYF. The CDR3 DNA is TGTGCCAGCCCAAGGAGGGCGAGGAGAAACATTCAGTACTTC. This chain links TRBV6-1 with TRBJ2-4; the D gene is possibly TRBD2 (6 bases). Trimming took off 8 bases at V and 6 bases at J, with 17 bases between the two ends. The CDR3 runs 14 residues. The germline CDR1 and CDR2 sequences are MNHNS and SASEGT.